The text below deals with one T cell receptor beta chain. The data originate from a study of blood T cell repertoires in COVID-19. Across the study: Samples representing acute and convalescent COVID-19 were sourced from the United States, Italy and Spain.

The CDR3 loop spans 17 amino acids. J was trimmed by 3 bases and V by 3 bases; bases with no gene match: 8. Per the germline V gene, CDR1 is ENHRY and CDR2 is SYGVKD. In the original processing: Cell counts per sample came from amplifying reference gene primers. The repertoire was sequenced with immunoSEQ multiplex PCR; TCRdb's copy has only in-frame clones and lacks some. The D gene and trimming were derived from the DNA, and the V and J assignments and clone size from that table. The table lists over 120,000 clones, 65% to 80% of them singletons. This chain joins TRBV10-3 and TRBJ2-1; 10 bases are shared with TRBD2. The sample consisted of peripheral blood. The source of this sequence is a woman in her fifties or sixties with acute or convalescent COVID-19. CDR3 DNA sequence: TGTGCCATCAGTGAACTTTGGCTAGCGGGAGTCTACAATGAGCAGTTCTTC. Translation gives CAISELWLAGVYNEQFF.